Shown below are 6 T cell receptor beta chains from a single sample sequenced in a study of cytomegalovirus exposure and HLA in healthy donors. The study ran its PCR with 60 Vbeta and 13 Jbeta primers. Generated by immunoSEQ multiplex PCR, the TCRdb table keeps only in-frame clones and is missing some. Of around 200,000 clones in the sample, 82% were seen once. The source material was PBMCs. Source of these receptors: a man between 35 and 55 years old in good health and CMV-seropositive.

The chain couples TRBV7-8 to TRBJ2-2, with D maybe TRBD2 (6 bases). The CDR3 runs to 16 residues. V gave up 3 bases and J gave up 1 base, with 12 bases separating them. CDR1 is SGHVS and CDR2 is FQNEAQ in the germline V gene. The CDR3 coding sequence is TGTGCCAGCAGCTTTCATGGTAGCGGGAACACCGGGGAGCTGTTTTTT. As protein: CASSFHGSGNTGELFF.

This sequence joins TRBV27 and TRBJ2-5, with 7 bases identical to TRBD1. V trimming: 5 bases; J trimming: 1 base; junction bases outside the gene matches: 4. The germline gives CDR1 MNHEY, CDR2 SMNVEV (reference sequence). The CDR3 is 14 amino acids. The CDR3 nucleotides read TGTGCCAGCAGTCCCTGGGACAGCCAAGAGACCCAGTACTTC. It yields the protein CASSPWDSQETQYF.

For this clone: Other DNA sequences of this sample code for an identical CDR3. The rearrangement joins TRBV7-2 to TRBJ1-2; D is perhaps TRBD1 (6 bases). V was shortened by 2 bases and J by 2 bases, with 15 bases between the two germline ends. This CDR3 comprises 16 residues. Germline assignment: CDR1 SGHTA and CDR2 FQGNSA. CDR3 amino acids: CASSLTGGASNYGYTF. CDR3 bases: TGTGCCAGCAGCTTAACGGGGGGCGCATCCAACTATGGCTACACCTTC.

The chain employs TRBV6-1 and TRBJ2-4; TRBD1 agrees at 10 bases. CDR1 is MNHNS and CDR2 is SASEGT in the germline V gene. There are 15 residues in the CDR3. With V trimmed by 5 bases and J by 4 bases, 5 bases remained unmatched. CDR3 protein: CASSSPGQGKNIQYF. The CDR3 region has the DNA TGTGCCAGCAGTTCTCCGGGACAGGGGAAAAACATTCAGTACTTC.

In this sample, this clone turned up a few times. The chain recombines TRBV6-5 with TRBJ2-1; 8 bases agree with TRBD1. V gave up 6 bases and J gave up 5 bases; unmatched junction bases: 9. Germline values: CDR1 MNHEY, CDR2 SVGAGI. This CDR3 contains 15 residues. As DNA, the CDR3 is TGTGCCAGCAGCTCAGACAGGGGACTTAACAATGAGCAGTTCTTC. Its protein is CASSSDRGLNNEQFF.

The J gene is TRBJ1-5, the V gene TRBV12-5; 7 nucleotides agree with TRBD1. Germline assignment: CDR1 LGHNT and CDR2 FRNRAP. V trimming: 1 base; J trimming: 5 bases; junction bases outside the gene matches: 5. The CDR3 has 15 amino acids. The CDR3 bases are TGTGCTAGTGGTTTGGACGGGACAGCCGATCAGCCCCAGCATTTT. This encodes CASGLDGTADQPQHF.